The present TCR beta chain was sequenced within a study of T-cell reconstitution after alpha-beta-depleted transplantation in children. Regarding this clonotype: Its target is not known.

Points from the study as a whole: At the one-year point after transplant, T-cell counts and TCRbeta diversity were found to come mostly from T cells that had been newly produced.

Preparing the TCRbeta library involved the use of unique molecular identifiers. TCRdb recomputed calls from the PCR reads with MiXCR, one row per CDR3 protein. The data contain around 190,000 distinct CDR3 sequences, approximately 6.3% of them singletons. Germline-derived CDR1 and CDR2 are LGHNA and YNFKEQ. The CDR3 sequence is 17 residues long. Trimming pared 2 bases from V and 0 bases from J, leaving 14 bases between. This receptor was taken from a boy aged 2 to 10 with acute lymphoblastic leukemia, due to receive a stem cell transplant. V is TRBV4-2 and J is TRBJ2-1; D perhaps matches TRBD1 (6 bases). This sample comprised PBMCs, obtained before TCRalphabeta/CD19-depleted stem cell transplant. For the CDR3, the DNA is TGTGCCAGCAGCCAACCGATGACAGGAAGCTCCTACAATGAGCAGTTCTTC. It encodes CASSQPMTGSSYNEQFF.